This TCR beta chain was captured by sequencing in a study of blood T cell repertoires in COVID-19. Overall study: Donors in the United States, Italy and Spain gave samples during acute or convalescent COVID-19. PBMCs, B-cell-depleted T cells, or T cells were the source of the cDNA or gDNA that made up the material.

The CDR3 contains 13 residues. CDR1 and CDR2 from the germline V gene are MDHEN and SYDVKM. V lost 10 bases and J lost 3, with 16 bases in between. TCRdb keeps only in-frame clones here, not all; method: immunoSEQ multiplex PCR. The repertoire holds approximately 300,000 clones, with over 75% as singletons. The V gene is TRBV28, the J gene TRBJ2-7, with D maybe TRBD1 (6 bases). The TCR originated in a man aged 50-59 years with active or convalescent COVID-19. Sequencing was carried out using peripheral blood. The CDR3 region has the DNA TGTGCCATTCAAGAAGGACAGCGCTACGAGCAGTACTTC. It encodes CAIQEGQRYEQYF.